These T cell receptor beta chains were read from a single sample in a study of long-term antiretroviral therapy in people with HIV. The protocol was immunoSEQ multiplex PCR, while the TCRdb copy is restricted to in-frame clones and leaves out a portion. This table holds about 36,000 clones, 80% found once. The starting material was unsorted PBMCs, obtained 3.4 years after starting antiretroviral therapy. Source of these receptors: a man aged 30 to 45 with HIV. CDR3s include the opening cysteine and the closing phenylalanine or tryptophan. Each record gives: D gene, V gene, clone size, J gene, CDR3 protein, CDR3 DNA. The D gene is left open where the match is weak. The listing skips clone size in some rows; elsewhere it reads once, few, many or a size class.

TRBD2,TRBV7-9,-,TRBJ2-5,CASSYPVGLAVQETQYF,TGTGCCAGCAGCTACCCCGTGGGACTAGCGGTACAAGAGACCCAGTACTTC
-,TRBV18,once,TRBJ2-7,CASSLRGLEQYF,TGTGCCAGCTCACTAAGGGGTCTCGAGCAGTACTTC
-,TRBV27,-,TRBJ2-2,CASSFRGQSGELFF,TGTGCCAGCAGTTTTCGGGGCCAATCGGGGGAGCTGTTTTTT
TRBD2,TRBV4-3,-,TRBJ2-1,CASSQEPRLAGLNEQFF,TGCGCCAGCAGCCAAGAACCCCGACTAGCGGGGCTCAATGAGCAGTTCTTC
-,TRBV28,-,TRBJ2-7,CASSLTGPYEQYF,TGTGCCAGCAGTTTAACAGGTCCATACGAGCAGTACTTC
TRBD1,TRBV7-9,once,TRBJ2-7,CASSPPRDSGSVSYEQYF,TGTGCCAGCAGTCCCCCCCGGGACAGCGGCTCGGTCTCCTACGAGCAGTACTTC
-,TRBV19,-,TRBJ2-2,CASSISLGELFF,TGTGCCAGTAGTATAAGTCTGGGGGAGCTGTTTTTT
-,TRBV27,-,TRBJ2-7,CASSREASGDEQYF,TGTGCCAGCAGTCGAGAAGCGAGTGGGGACGAGCAGTACTTC
-,TRBV4-1,-,TRBJ1-2,CASSQDQQGSYGYTF,TGCGCCAGCAGCCAAGATCAGCAGGGCTCCTATGGCTACACCTTC
-,TRBV28,-,TRBJ2-7,CASSLGLPHEQYF,TGTGCCAGCAGTTTGGGACTCCCCCACGAGCAGTACTTC
TRBD1,TRBV15,-,TRBJ1-5,CATSRDAGTGLQPQHF,TGTGCCACCAGCAGAGACGCCGGGACAGGGTTGCAGCCCCAGCATTTT
-,TRBV7-2,-,TRBJ2-3,CASSRNRADTQYF,TGTGCCAGCAGCCGGAACAGGGCAGATACGCAGTATTTT
-,TRBV6-5,few,TRBJ1-3,CASSSSTGGVGNTIYF,TGTGCCAGCAGTTCCTCGACAGGAGGTGTCGGAAACACCATATATTTT
-,TRBV15,-,TRBJ2-5,CATSTERGTGVLETQYF,TGTGCCACCAGCACAGAACGAGGGACGGGGGTTTTAGAGACCCAGTACTTC
TRBD2,TRBV2,-,TRBJ2-7,CASSEGGLVYEQYF,TGTGCCAGCAGTGAAGGGGGACTAGTCTACGAGCAGTACTTC
TRBD1,TRBV7-2,-,TRBJ1-2,CASSRDRQYGYTF,TGTGCCAGCAGCCGGGACAGGCAATATGGCTACACCTTC
TRBD2,TRBV27,-,TRBJ2-7,CASSLRLGGGEEQYF,TGTGCCAGCAGTTTGAGGTTGGGGGGAGGGGAAGAGCAGTACTTC
-,TRBV6-1,few,TRBJ2-2,CASSWEDGELFF,TGTGCCAGCAGTTGGGAGGACGGGGAGCTGTTTTTT
TRBD1,TRBV7-9,-,TRBJ1-2,CASSLSGTAFVYGYTF,TGTGCCAGCAGCTTATCCGGGACAGCTTTTGTCTATGGCTACACCTTC
-,TRBV18,-,TRBJ2-5,CASSPGRFQETQYF,TGTGCCAGCTCACCGGGCAGGTTTCAAGAGACCCAGTACTTC
-,TRBV30,-,TRBJ2-7,CAWSVRSRTFSYEQYF,TGTGCCTGGAGTGTACGGTCTAGGACTTTCTCCTACGAGCAGTACTTC
-,TRBV4-3,-,TRBJ2-3,CASSQDTGPSTDTQYF,TGCGCCAGCAGCCAAGATACAGGCCCTAGCACAGATACGCAGTATTTT
TRBD1,TRBV27,-,TRBJ1-3,CASGTGSRNTIYF,TGTGCCAGCGGGACAGGTTCGCGAAACACCATATATTTT
-,TRBV9,-,TRBJ1-4,CASSVGPSTNEKLFF,TGTGCCAGCAGCGTAGGTCCGTCAACCAATGAAAAACTGTTTTTT
-,TRBV5-1,once,TRBJ2-7,CASMPFGGASYEQYF,TGCGCCAGCATGCCCTTTGGGGGCGCCTCCTACGAGCAGTACTTC
TRBD2,TRBV18,-,TRBJ2-2,CASSQRERVTGELFF,TGTGCCAGCTCTCAGCGGGAGAGGGTTACCGGGGAGCTGTTTTTT
TRBD2,TRBV7-9,-,TRBJ2-7,CASSFGGSIYEQYF,TGTGCCAGCAGCTTCGGCGGGAGTATCTACGAGCAGTACTTC
-,TRBV11-2,-,TRBJ2-7,CASSIDGPSYEQYF,TGTGCCAGCAGCATCGACGGACCCTCCTACGAGCAGTACTTC
-,TRBV11-2,-,TRBJ2-2,CASSFSLLSARRAGELFF,TGTGCCAGCAGCTTCTCCCTTTTATCCGCCCGGAGGGCCGGGGAGCTGTTTTTT